The clone carrying this TCR beta chain was seen more than once but under ten times. Its target is unknown. Sequencing used immunoSEQ multiplex PCR; TCRdb keeps in-frame clones, though not all of them. This table holds roughly 48,000 clones, 70% to 85% found once. These data come from a study of T cells in localized non-small cell lung cancer. Study-level findings and limits: In the blood, greater T cell density corresponded to longer overall survival. Adjacent lung held a median about 57 of the top 100 tumor clones.

Trimming stripped 8 bases from V and 6 bases from J, with 16 bases between. The length of the CDR3 is 13 residues. Germline CDR1 is SGHTA and CDR2 is FQGNSA. This sequence originates from a man aged 40-75 years with stage I squamous cell lung carcinoma. The chain uses TRBV7-2 and TRBJ1-2, with D perhaps matching TRBD1 (5 bases). This specimen consisted of peripheral blood, obtained before any cancer treatment. The CDR3 is CASLKRGGDGYTF. CDR3 DNA sequence: TGTGCCAGCCTGAAGCGGGGAGGGGATGGCTACACCTTC.